The 18 T cell receptor beta chains below were found in one sample sequenced in a study of PD-1 blockade in classical Hodgkin lymphoma. The time point denotes: newly diagnosed, previously untreated cHL patient sample. Some clones are missing from TCRdb's copy, which holds only in-frame ones; the method was immunoSEQ multiplex PCR. Seen here are roughly 34,000 clones, 94% observed once, and the top ten hold about 2.3%. Sequenced input: peripheral blood mononuclear cells (PBMCs). The source of these receptors is a human donor with classical Hodgkin lymphoma.

The CDR3 loop is CASSRTRGANEQFF. CDR3 DNA sequence: TGTGCCAGCAGCCGTACCCGGGGGGCTAATGAGCAGTTCTTC. The V and J genes are TRBV11-3 and TRBJ2-1, with a possible D match to TRBD2 (7 bases). Germline V gives CDR1 SGHNT, CDR2 YENEEA. Trimming pared 5 bases from V and 7 bases from J, leaving 15 bases between. The CDR3 runs 14 residues.

CDR3 in DNA: TGTGCCAGCAATCACCTAGCGGGAGACACCGGGGAGCTGTTTTTT. Translation gives CASNHLAGDTGELFF. The chain uses TRBV6-1 and TRBJ2-2; 10 positions agree with TRBD2. Germline CDR1 is MNHNS and CDR2 is SASEGT. The junction had 5 bases not matched to a gene; V was cut back by 7 bases and J by 3 bases. The CDR3 has 15 residues.

The J gene is TRBJ1-1, the V gene TRBV6-6; D is unclear. This CDR3 region has 13 residues. Germline V lookup: CDR1 MNHNY, CDR2 SVGAGI (reference sequence). Between the trimmed V and J ends, which lost 1 base and 1 base, there was a span of 4 bases. The DNA of the CDR3 is TGTGCCAGCAGTTACTTCAAGAACACTGAAGCTTTCTTT. Translated: CASSYFKNTEAFF.

The V call is TRBV7-9, the J call TRBJ1-2; 7 bases fit TRBD1. This CDR3 region has 14 residues. Looked up from germline, CDR1 is SEHNR and CDR2 is FQNEAQ (reference sequence). Trimming took 5 bases from V and 5 from J; bases not matched to a gene: 8. CDR3 amino acids: CASSRWQGEYGYTF. CDR3 bases: TGTGCCAGCAGCAGGTGGCAGGGGGAATATGGCTACACCTTC.

The chain combines TRBV19 with TRBJ2-3; tentative D call: TRBD2 (5 bases). Germline V gives CDR1 LNHDA, CDR2 SQIVND (reference sequence). V lost 8 bases and J lost 4, with 13 bases in between. The CDR3 has 13 amino acids. CDR3 DNA: TGTGCCAGTGGTCCCGGGAATTCAGATACGCAGTATTTT. Protein product: CASGPGNSDTQYF.

The chain uses TRBV28 and TRBJ2-2; weak D call: TRBD1 (5 bases). CDR1 and CDR2 from the germline V gene are MDHEN and SYDVKM. The CDR3 has 15 amino acids. Trimming left V 5 bases short and J 2 bases short, with 12 bases between. CDR3 amino acids: CASSPYRYNTGELFF. The CDR3 DNA follows: TGTGCCAGCAGTCCTTACAGGTACAACACCGGGGAGCTGTTTTTT.

The chain has TRBV5-4 and TRBJ1-3; D unresolved. Germline V gene data show CDR1 as SGHNT and CDR2 as YYREEE (reference sequence). The germline V and J ends were trimmed by 0 bases and 7 bases, with 8 bases remaining between them. The CDR3 is 13 residues long. CDR3 coding DNA: TGTGCCAGCAGCTTGGATCTGGGCAACACCATATATTTT. Its translation: CASSLDLGNTIYF.

The rearrangement joins TRBV6-5 to TRBJ2-7, with 7 bases identical to TRBD1. The CDR3 covers 13 residues. Losses at the gene ends were 2 bases for V and 5 bases for J; bases not matched to a gene: 3. CDR1 is MNHEY, CDR2 SVGAGI, per germline. CDR3 sequence reads: CASSYRGGHEQYF. Here the CDR3 DNA reads TGTGCCAGCAGTTACCGAGGGGGCCACGAGCAGTACTTC.

The chain uses TRBV4-1 and TRBJ2-2; D ambiguous. Germline V gene lookup returns CDR1 MGHRA and CDR2 YSYEKL. This CDR3 is built from 14 residues. The V end lost 2 bases, the J end lost 7 bases, and 11 bases lay between the germline ends. The CDR3 DNA sequence: TGCGCCAGCAGCCAAAGGCCCGCAAGCGGGGAGCTGTTTTTT. Translating it yields CASSQRPASGELFF.

The CDR3 coding sequence is TGCGCCAGCAGTGAGGGGACTCTAAGAGGGGAGACCCAGTACTTC. Residues: CASSEGTLRGETQYF. The chain employs TRBV10-1 and TRBJ2-5, with D tentatively TRBD2 (6 bases). V was shortened by 2 bases and J by 5 bases, with 15 bases between the two germline ends. The CDR3 runs 15 residues. Germline CDR1 WNHNN, CDR2 SYGVQD (reference sequence).

The chain carries TRBV6-1 and TRBJ2-7; weak D call: TRBD2 (6 bases). Germline loops: CDR1 MNHNS, CDR2 SASEGT. Trimming cost V 3 bases and J 1 base, with 25 bases left between them. The CDR3 has 19 residues. As DNA, the CDR3 is TGTGCCAGCAGTGATCGGATTGGAGGGAGCAGGGAACGATCCTACGAGCAGTACTTC. This sequence encodes CASSDRIGGSRERSYEQYF.

The rearrangement links TRBV18 to TRBJ1-1; TRBD1 agrees at 7 bases. CDR3 length: 16 amino acids. The V gene's germline CDR1 is KGHSH and CDR2 LQKENI. Trimming took 2 bases from V and 1 from J; bases not matched to a gene: 7. CDR3 in DNA: TGTGCCAGCTCACCAAGTAGGACAGGCTGGAACACTGAAGCTTTCTTT. The encoded protein is CASSPSRTGWNTEAFF.

The chain carries TRBV9 and TRBJ2-5, with TRBD2 matching 7 bases. The junction had 4 bases not matched to a gene; V was cut back by 0 bases and J by 5 bases. The CDR3 runs 14 residues. CDR1 and CDR2 (germline): SGDLS, YYNGEE. In nucleotides, the CDR3 is TGTGCCAGCAGCGTAGCGGGAGGAAAGGAGACCCAGTACTTC. Translating it yields CASSVAGGKETQYF.

The gene calls are TRBV19 and TRBJ1-5, with TRBD1 identical over 9 bases. Germline CDR1 reads LNHDA; CDR2 reads SQIVND (reference sequence). J lost 7 bases, V lost 7 bases, and 5 bases had no gene match. The CDR3 loop spans 13 amino acids. The CDR3 bases are TGTGCCAGTAAGGGGACAGGGAGCCAGCCCCAGCATTTT. It is translated as CASKGTGSQPQHF.

This chain uses TRBV4-1 with TRBJ2-5; 8 positions agree with TRBD1. Germline V gene data show CDR1 as MGHRA and CDR2 as YSYEKL. With V trimmed by 1 base and J by 2 bases, 6 bases remained unmatched. The CDR3 spans 16 residues. CDR3 loop: CASSQGDRGGQETQYF. For the CDR3, the DNA is TGCGCCAGCAGCCAAGGAGACAGGGGTGGACAAGAGACCCAGTACTTC.

There are a few counts of this clone. The chain carries TRBV6-6 and TRBJ1-6; D not resolved. Germline V gene data show CDR1 as MNHNY and CDR2 as SVGAGI (reference sequence). V gave up 5 bases and J gave up 3 bases, with 8 bases separating them. The CDR3 has 14 amino acids. For the CDR3, the DNA is TGTGCCAGCAGTCGGGTCTTCTATAATTCACCCCTCCACTTT. Its translation: CASSRVFYNSPLHF.

A single count supports this clone. This chain connects TRBV5-6 to TRBJ2-1; 10 nucleotides line up with TRBD2. The CDR3 covers 17 residues. From germline, CDR1 is SGHDT and CDR2 YYEEEE. Unmatched junction bases numbered 18, after V lost 7 bases and J lost 8 bases. CDR3 coding DNA: TGTGCCAGCTCCGCTAGCGGGAGAGGGGGACCCGGGGATGAGCAGTTCTTC. Protein sequence: CASSASGRGGPGDEQFF.

This clone was seen a single time. The gene calls are TRBV5-5 and TRBJ2-7, with 7 nucleotides matching TRBD2. Trimming removed 6 bases from V and 0 bases from J; junction bases left unmatched: 6. The CDR3 runs to 14 residues. The germline gives CDR1 SGHKS, CDR2 YYEKEE (reference sequence). The CDR3 loop is CASITGGLSYEQYF. The CDR3 region has the DNA TGTGCCAGCATCACGGGGGGTCTCTCCTACGAGCAGTACTTC.